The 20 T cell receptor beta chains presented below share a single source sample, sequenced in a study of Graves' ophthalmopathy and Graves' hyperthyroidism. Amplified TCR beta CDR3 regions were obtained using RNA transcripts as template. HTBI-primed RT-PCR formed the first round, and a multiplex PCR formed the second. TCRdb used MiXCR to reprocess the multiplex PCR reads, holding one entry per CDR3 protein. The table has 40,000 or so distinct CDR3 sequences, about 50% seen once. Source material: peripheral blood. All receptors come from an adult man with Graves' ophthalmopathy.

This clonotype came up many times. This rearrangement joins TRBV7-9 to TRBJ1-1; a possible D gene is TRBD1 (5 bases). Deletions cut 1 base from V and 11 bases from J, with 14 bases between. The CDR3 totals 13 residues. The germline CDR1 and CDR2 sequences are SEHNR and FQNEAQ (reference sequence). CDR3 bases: TGTGCCAGCAGCTTAGGGACCCAGGGTGAGGCTTTCTTT. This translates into CASSLGTQGEAFF.

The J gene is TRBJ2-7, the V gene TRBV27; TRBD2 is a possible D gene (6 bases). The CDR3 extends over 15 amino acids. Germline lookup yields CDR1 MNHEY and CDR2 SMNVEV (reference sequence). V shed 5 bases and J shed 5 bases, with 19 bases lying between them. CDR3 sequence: CASSILWGEKDEQYF. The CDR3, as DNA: TGTGCCAGCAGTATCCTATGGGGGGAGAAGGACGAGCAGTACTTC.

CDR3 sequence: CAITRTGGYGYTF. The CDR3 DNA is TGTGCCATCACCCGGACAGGGGGCTATGGCTACACCTTC. The rearrangement links TRBV10-3 to TRBJ1-2; 10 bases are a match to TRBD1. Germline V gene lookup returns CDR1 ENHRY and CDR2 SYGVKD. V trimming: 7 bases; J trimming: 4 bases; junction bases outside the gene matches: 3. There are 13 residues in the CDR3.

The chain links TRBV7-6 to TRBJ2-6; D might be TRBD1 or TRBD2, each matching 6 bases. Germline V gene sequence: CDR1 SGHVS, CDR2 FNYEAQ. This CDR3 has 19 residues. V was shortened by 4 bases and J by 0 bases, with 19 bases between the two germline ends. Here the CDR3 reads CASSSQIRGVGSGANVLTF. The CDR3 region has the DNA TGTGCCAGCAGCTCCCAGATTAGGGGGGTAGGCTCTGGGGCCAACGTCCTGACTTTC. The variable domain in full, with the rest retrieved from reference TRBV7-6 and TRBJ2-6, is GAGVSQSPRYKVTKRGQDVALRCDPISGHVSLYWYRQALGQGPEFLTYFNYEAQQDKSGLPNDRFSAERPEGSISTLTIQRTEQRDSAMYRCASSSQIRGVGSGANVLTFGAGSRLTVL.

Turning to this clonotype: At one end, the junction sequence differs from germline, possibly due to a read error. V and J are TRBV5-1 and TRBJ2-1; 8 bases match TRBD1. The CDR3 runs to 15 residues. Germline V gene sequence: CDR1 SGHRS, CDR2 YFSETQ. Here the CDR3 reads CPSSLLQGAYNEQFF. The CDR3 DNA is TGCCCCAGCAGCTTACTACAGGGGGCCTACAATGAGCAGTTCTTC. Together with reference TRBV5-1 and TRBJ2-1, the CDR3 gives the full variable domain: KAGVTQTPRYLIKTRGQQVTLSCSPISGHRSVSWYQQTPGQGLQFLFEYFSETQRNKGNFPGRFSGRQFSNSRSEMNVSTLELGDSALYLCPSSLLQGAYNEQFFGPGTRLTVL.

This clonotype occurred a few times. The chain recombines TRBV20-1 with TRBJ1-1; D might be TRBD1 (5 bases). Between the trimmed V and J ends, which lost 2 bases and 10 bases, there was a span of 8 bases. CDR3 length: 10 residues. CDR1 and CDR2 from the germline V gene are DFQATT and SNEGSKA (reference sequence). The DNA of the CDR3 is TGCAGTGCTAGACAGGGAAGAGCTTTCTTT. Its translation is CSARQGRAFF.

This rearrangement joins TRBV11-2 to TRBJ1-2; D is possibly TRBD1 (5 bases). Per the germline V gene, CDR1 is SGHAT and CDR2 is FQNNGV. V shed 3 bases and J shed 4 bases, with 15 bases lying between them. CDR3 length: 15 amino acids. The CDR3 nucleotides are TGTGCCAGCAGCTTGGGGGGGGTCGGCTTCTATGGCTACACCTTC. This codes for CASSLGGVGFYGYTF.

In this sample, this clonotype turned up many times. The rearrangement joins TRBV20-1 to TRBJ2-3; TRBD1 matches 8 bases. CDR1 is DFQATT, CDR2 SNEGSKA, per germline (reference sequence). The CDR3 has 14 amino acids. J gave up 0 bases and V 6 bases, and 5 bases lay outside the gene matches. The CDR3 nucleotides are TGCAGTGCCCCAGGACAGGGTAGCACAGATACGCAGTATTTT. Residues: CSAPGQGSTDTQYF.

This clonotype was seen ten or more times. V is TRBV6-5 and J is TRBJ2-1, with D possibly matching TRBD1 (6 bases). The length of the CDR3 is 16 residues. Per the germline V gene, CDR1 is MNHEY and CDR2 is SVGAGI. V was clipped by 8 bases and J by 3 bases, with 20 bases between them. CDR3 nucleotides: TGTGCCAGCTCTCAGAGGGGGTATCTTTTCTACAATGAGCAGTTCTTC. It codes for CASSQRGYLFYNEQFF.

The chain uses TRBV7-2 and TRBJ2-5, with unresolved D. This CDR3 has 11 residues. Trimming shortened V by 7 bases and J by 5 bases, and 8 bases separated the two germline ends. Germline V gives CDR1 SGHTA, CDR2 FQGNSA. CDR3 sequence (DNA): TGTGCCAGCAAATCGTGGGAGACCCAGTACTTC. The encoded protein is CASKSWETQYF.

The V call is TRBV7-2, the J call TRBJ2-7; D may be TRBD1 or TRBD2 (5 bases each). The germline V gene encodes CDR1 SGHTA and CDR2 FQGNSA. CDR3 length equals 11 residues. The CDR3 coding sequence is TGTGCCAGCAGCCTCGGGACCGAGGAGTACGTC. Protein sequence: CASSLGTEEYV.

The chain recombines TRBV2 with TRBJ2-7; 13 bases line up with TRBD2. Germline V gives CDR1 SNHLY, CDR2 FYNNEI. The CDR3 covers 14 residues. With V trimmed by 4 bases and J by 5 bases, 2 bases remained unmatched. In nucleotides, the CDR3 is TGTGCCAGCAGTGGGACTAGCGGGGGAGACGAGCAGTACGTC. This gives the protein CASSGTSGGDEQYV.

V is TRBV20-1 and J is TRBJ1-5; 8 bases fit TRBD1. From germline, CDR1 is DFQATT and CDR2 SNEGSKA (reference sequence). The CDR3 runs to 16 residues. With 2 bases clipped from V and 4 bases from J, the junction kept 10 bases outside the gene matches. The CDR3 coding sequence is TGCAGTGCTAGAACAGGGGGGACCCTGACGAATCAGCCCCAGCATTTT. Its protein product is CSARTGGTLTNQPQHF.

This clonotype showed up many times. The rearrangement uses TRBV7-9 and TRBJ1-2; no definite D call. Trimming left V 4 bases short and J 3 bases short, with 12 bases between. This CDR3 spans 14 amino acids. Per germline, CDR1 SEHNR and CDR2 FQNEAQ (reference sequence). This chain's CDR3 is CASSSGSEDYGYTF. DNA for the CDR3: TGTGCCAGCAGCTCGGGTTCAGAAGACTATGGCTACACCTTC.

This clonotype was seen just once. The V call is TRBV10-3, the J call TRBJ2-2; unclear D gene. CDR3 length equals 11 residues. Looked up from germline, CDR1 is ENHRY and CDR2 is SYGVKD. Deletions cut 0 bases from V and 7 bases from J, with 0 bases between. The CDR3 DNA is TGTGCCATCAGTGAGTCCGGGGAGCTGTTTTTT. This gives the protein CAISESGELFF.

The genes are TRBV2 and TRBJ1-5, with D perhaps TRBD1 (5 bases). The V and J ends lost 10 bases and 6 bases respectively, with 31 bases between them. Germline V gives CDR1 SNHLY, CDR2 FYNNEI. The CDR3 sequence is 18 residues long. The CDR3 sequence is CATPEGLTSTEVSQPQHF. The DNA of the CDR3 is TGTGCCACCCCAGAGGGACTAACCTCGACAGAAGTTAGTCAGCCCCAGCATTTT.

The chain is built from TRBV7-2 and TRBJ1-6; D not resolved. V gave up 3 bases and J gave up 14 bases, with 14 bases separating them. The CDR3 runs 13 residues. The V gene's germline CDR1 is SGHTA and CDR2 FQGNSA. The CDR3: CASSLDGVVALHF. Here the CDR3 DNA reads TGTGCCAGCAGCTTGGACGGGGTCGTGGCCCTCCACTTT.

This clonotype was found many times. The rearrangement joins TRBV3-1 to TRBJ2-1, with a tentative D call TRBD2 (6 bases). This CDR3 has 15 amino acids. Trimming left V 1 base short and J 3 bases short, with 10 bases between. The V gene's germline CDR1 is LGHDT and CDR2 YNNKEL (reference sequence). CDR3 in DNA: TGTGCCAGCAGCCAAGTTCAGGGACTCTACAATGAGCAGTTCTTC. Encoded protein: CASSQVQGLYNEQFF.

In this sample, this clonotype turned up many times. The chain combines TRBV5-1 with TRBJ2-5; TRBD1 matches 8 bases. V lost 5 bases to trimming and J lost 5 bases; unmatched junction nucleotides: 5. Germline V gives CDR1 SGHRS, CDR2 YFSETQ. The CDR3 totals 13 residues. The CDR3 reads CASRTGARETQYF. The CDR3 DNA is TGCGCCAGCAGGACAGGGGCTCGCGAGACCCAGTACTTC.

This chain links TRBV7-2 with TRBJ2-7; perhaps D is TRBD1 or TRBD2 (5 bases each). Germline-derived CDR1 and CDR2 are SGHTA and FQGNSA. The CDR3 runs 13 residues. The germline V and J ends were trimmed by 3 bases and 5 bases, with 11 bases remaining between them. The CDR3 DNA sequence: TGTGCCAGCAGCTTGGCGCAGGGAGACGAGCAGTACGTC. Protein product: CASSLAQGDEQYV.